What follows are 13 T cell receptor beta chains derived from one specimen sequenced in a study of CD8+ T cells in alopecia areata. Extracted RNA was reverse transcribed, and the resulting cDNA served as sequencing template. Only in-frame clones appear in the TCRdb table, and some are missing; sequencing was by immunoSEQ multiplex PCR. The sample lists around 270,000 clones, roughly 64% occurring once. Noted treatment: oral pan-JAK inhibitor, 5-10 mg twice daily. Specimen: CD4+ T cells sorted from blood, collected at week 24, from a patient treated with tofacitinib. The source is a human donor with alopecia areata.

V and J are TRBV29-1 and TRBJ1-6, with a weak D call TRBD1 (6 bases). Germline CDR1 and CDR2: SQVTM and ANQGSEA. V shed 0 bases and J shed 8 bases, with 8 bases lying between them. This CDR3 spans 13 amino acids. The CDR3: CSVEEQGDSPLHF. DNA of the CDR3: TGCAGCGTTGAAGAACAGGGCGATTCACCCCTCCACTTT.

The chain combines TRBV28 with TRBJ1-2; maybe TRBD1 (6 bases). Trimming left V 6 bases short and J 8 bases short, with 13 bases between. This CDR3 contains 12 residues. Germline CDR1 MDHEN, CDR2 SYDVKM. The CDR3 nucleotides are TGTGCCAGCAGGTCAGACAGGCGGGGCTACACCTTC. Translated: CASRSDRRGYTF.

There are a few counts of this clone. This chain connects TRBV25-1 to TRBJ2-7, with D tentatively TRBD1 (5 bases). The V gene's germline CDR1 is MGHDK and CDR2 SYGVNS. The CDR3 loop spans 15 amino acids. Trimming removed 0 bases from V and 1 base from J, with 10 bases in between. The CDR3 sequence: CASSEYGKGSYEQYF. As DNA, the CDR3 is TGTGCCAGCAGTGAATACGGCAAGGGGTCCTACGAGCAGTACTTC.

V and J are TRBV29-1 and TRBJ1-1; no reliable D call. The CDR3 extends over 14 amino acids. Trimming left V 5 bases short and J 0 bases short, with 13 bases between. Germline V lookup: CDR1 SQVTM, CDR2 ANQGSEA. The CDR3 DNA is TGCAGCGTTTGTCACAGACTTATGAACACTGAAGCTTTCTTT. It codes for CSVCHRLMNTEAFF.

This clone was found a few times. The sample carries other DNA sequences with the same CDR3. The rearrangement uses TRBV29-1 and TRBJ1-2; D gene ambiguous. Germline CDR1 is SQVTM and CDR2 is ANQGSEA. The CDR3 runs 11 residues. Trimming left V 5 bases short and J 2 bases short, with 6 bases between. CDR3 coding DNA: TGCAGCGTTAGGTTCAACTATGGCTACACCTTC. This codes for CSVRFNYGYTF. The complete variable domain, with remaining parts taken from reference TRBV29-1 and TRBJ1-2, reads SAVISQKPSRDICQRGTSLTIQCQVDSQVTMMFWYRQQPGQSLTLIATANQGSEATYESGFVIDKFPISRPNLTFSTLTVSNMSPEDSSIYLCSVRFNYGYTFGSGTRLTVV.

This clone was seen more than once but under ten times. This sequence joins TRBV29-1 and TRBJ2-5, with 12 bases lining up with TRBD1. CDR3 size: 15 residues. The junction had 4 bases not matched to a gene; V was cut back by 4 bases and J by 1 base. The germline V gene encodes CDR1 SQVTM and CDR2 ANQGSEA. This CDR3 is CSVVGGQGAQETQYF. The CDR3 DNA reads as TGCAGCGTTGTGGGGGGACAGGGGGCCCAAGAGACCCAGTACTTC.

CDR3 in amino acids: CASSLEPLQETQYF. CDR3 DNA sequence: TGCGCCAGCAGCTTGGAGCCCCTCCAAGAGACCCAGTACTTC. This rearrangement joins TRBV5-1 to TRBJ2-5; D is undetermined. The germline CDR1 and CDR2 sequences are SGHRS and YFSETQ. The CDR3 length is 14 residues. V dropped 0 bases and J dropped 1 base, with 7 bases sitting between them.

The rearrangement links TRBV5-1 to TRBJ2-3, with 9 bases aligning to TRBD1. V shed 6 bases and J 9 bases; nucleotides not matched to a gene: 11. This CDR3 spans 14 amino acids. Germline CDR1 reads SGHRS; CDR2 reads YFSETQ. The CDR3 reads CASIDGDRVGTQYF. The CDR3 coding sequence is TGCGCCAGCATCGACGGGGACAGGGTAGGCACGCAGTATTTT.

The sample holds a few counts of this clone. The chain links TRBV5-1 to TRBJ2-3, with D hard to call. CDR1 is SGHRS, CDR2 YFSETQ, per germline. This CDR3 spans 11 amino acids. Trimming removed 5 bases from V and 2 bases from J, with 3 bases in between. CDR3 sequence reads: CASRNTDTQYF. In nucleotides, the CDR3 is TGCGCCAGCAGGAACACAGATACGCAGTATTTT.

The rearrangement joins TRBV4-1 to TRBJ1-6, with D perhaps TRBD1 (6 bases). Trimming took 4 bases from V and 7 from J, leaving 11 bases between them. Germline loops: CDR1 MGHRA, CDR2 YSYEKL. The CDR3 contains 14 residues. The CDR3 protein is CASSLGQPNSPLHF. CDR3 sequence (DNA): TGCGCCAGCAGCCTCGGACAGCCAAATTCACCCCTCCACTTT.

The chain uses TRBV11-2 and TRBJ1-2; D perhaps matches TRBD1 (5 bases). The V gene lost 4 bases and the J gene lost 2 bases, with 17 bases spanning the gap. The CDR3 totals 16 residues. CDR1 is SGHAT, CDR2 FQNNGV, per germline. The CDR3 here is CASSSLHLQVNYGYTF. Written as DNA, the CDR3 is TGTGCCAGCAGCTCACTTCACCTACAGGTGAACTATGGCTACACCTTC.

This chain joins TRBV29-1 and TRBJ2-1; possibly TRBD2 for D (5 bases). Looked up from germline, CDR1 is SQVTM and CDR2 is ANQGSEA. The V end was cut by 0 bases, the J end by 5 bases, with 8 bases between. This CDR3 spans 13 amino acids. CDR3 sequence (DNA): TGCAGCGTTGAAGAAGGGAGCCACAATGAGCAGTTCTTC. Its translation: CSVEEGSHNEQFF.

This rearrangement joins TRBV5-4 to TRBJ2-1; 9 nucleotides match TRBD1. CDR3 length: 14 amino acids. Losses at the gene ends were 4 bases for V and 3 bases for J; bases not matched to a gene: 2. CDR1 SGHNT and CDR2 YYREEE come from the germline V gene (reference sequence). CDR3 loop: CASSGDRVYNEQFF. The CDR3 bases are TGTGCCAGCAGCGGGGACAGGGTCTACAATGAGCAGTTCTTC.